This T cell receptor beta chain was profiled in a study of CD8+ T cells in alopecia areata. General study results and limits: Scalp sequencing captures resident alphabeta T cells of normal skin too.

Extracted RNA was reverse transcribed, and the resulting cDNA served as sequencing template. Some clones are missing from TCRdb's copy, which holds only in-frame ones; the method was immunoSEQ multiplex PCR. The repertoire consists of roughly 250,000 clones, with 67% occurring once and the leading ten covering approximately 1.2%. Alopecia areata patients provided lesional scalp punch biopsies and peripheral blood. PBMCs yielded sorted CD4+ and CD8+ T cells. From germline, CDR1 is LGHNA and CDR2 YSLEER. V lost 2 bases and J lost 2, with 9 bases in between. The CDR3 consists of 14 residues. As for this clone: The antigen is unknown.

This material consisted of CD4+ T cells sorted from blood, taken at week 0. This chain joins TRBV4-3 and TRBJ2-5, with D maybe TRBD1 (6 bases). This clonotype was obtained from a human donor with alopecia areata. CDR3 amino acids: CASSQNRAQETQYF. CDR3 DNA: TGCGCCAGCAGCCAAAACAGGGCACAAGAGACCCAGTACTTC.